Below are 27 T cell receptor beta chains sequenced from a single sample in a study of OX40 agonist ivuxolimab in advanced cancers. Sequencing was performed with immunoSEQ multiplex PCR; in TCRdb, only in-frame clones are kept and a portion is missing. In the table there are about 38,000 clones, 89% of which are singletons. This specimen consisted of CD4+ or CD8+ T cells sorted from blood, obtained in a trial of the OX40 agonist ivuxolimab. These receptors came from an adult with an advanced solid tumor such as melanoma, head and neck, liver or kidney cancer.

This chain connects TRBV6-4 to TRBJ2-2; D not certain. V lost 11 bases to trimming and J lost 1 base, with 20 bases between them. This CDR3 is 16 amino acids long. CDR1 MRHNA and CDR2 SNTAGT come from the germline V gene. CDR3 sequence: CASHPPQTGNTGELFF. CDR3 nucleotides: TGTGCCTCCCACCCCCCCCAGACGGGGAACACCGGGGAGCTGTTTTTT.

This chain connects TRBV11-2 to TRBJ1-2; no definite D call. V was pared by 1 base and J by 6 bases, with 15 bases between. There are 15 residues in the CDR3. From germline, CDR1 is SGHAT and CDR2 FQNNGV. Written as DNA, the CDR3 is TGTGCCAGCAGCTTAGTGGCGGGTTTAGAGGATGGCTACACCTTC. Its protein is CASSLVAGLEDGYTF.

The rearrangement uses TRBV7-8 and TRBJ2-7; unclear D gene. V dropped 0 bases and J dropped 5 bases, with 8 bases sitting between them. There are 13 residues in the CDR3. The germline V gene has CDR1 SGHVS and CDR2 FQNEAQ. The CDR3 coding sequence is TGTGCCAGCAGCTTAGCCTTGCACAACGAGCAGTACTTC. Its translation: CASSLALHNEQYF. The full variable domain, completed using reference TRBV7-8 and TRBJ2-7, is GAGVSQSPRYKVAKRGQDVALRCDPISGHVSLFWYQQALGQGPEFLTYFQNEAQLDKSGLPSDRFFAERPEGSVSTLKIQRTQQEDSAVYLCASSLALHNEQYFGPGTRLTVT.

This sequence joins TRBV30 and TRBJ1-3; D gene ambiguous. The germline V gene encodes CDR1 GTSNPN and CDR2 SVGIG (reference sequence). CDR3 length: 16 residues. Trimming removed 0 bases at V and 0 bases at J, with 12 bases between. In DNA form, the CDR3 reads TGTGCCTGGAGTGTACCTAGACAAATCTCTGGAAACACCATATATTTT. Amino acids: CAWSVPRQISGNTIYF.

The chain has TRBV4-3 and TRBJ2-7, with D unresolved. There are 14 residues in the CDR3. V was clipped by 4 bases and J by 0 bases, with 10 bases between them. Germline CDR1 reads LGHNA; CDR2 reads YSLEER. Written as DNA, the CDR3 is TGCGCCAGCAGCCCTGACCCGAGCTCCTACGAGCAGTACTTC. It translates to CASSPDPSSYEQYF.

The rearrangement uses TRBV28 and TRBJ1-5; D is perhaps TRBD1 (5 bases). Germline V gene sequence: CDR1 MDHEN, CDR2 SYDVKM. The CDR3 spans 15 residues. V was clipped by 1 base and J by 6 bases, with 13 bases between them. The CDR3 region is CASSLSGGYSQPQHF. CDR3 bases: TGTGCCAGCAGTTTATCCGGGGGGTATTCTCAGCCCCAGCATTTT.

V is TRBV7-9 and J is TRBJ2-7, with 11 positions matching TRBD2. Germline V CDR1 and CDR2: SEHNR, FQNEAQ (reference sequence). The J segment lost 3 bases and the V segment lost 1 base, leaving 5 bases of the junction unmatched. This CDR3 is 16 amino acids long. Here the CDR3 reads CASSLVSSGGLYEQYF. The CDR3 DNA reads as TGTGCCAGCAGCTTAGTTTCTAGCGGGGGGCTCTACGAGCAGTACTTC.

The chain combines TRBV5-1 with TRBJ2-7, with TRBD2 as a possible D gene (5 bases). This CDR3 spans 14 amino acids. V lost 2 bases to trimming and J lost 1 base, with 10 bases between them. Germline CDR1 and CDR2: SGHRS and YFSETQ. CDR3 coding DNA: TGCGCCAGCAGCTTTGAGGGCATTTCCTACGAGCAGTACTTC. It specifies CASSFEGISYEQYF. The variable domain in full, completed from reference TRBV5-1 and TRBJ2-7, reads KAGVTQTPRYLIKTRGQQVTLSCSPISGHRSVSWYQQTPGQGLQFLFEYFSETQRNKGNFPGRFSGRQFSNSRSEMNVSTLELGDSALYLCASSFEGISYEQYFGPGTRLTVT.

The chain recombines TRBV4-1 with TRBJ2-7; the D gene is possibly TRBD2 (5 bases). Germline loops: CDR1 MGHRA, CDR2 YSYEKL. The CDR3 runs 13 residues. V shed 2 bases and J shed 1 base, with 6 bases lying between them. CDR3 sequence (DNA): TGCGCCAGCAGCCAAAGCGGTTCCTACGAGCAGTACTTC. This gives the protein CASSQSGSYEQYF.

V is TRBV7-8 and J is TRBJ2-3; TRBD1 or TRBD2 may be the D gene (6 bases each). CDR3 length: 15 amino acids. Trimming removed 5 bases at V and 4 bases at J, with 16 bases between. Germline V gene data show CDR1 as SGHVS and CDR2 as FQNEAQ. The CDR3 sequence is CASSQWERGADTQYF. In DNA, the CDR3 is TGTGCCAGCAGCCAGTGGGAAAGGGGGGCAGATACGCAGTATTTT.

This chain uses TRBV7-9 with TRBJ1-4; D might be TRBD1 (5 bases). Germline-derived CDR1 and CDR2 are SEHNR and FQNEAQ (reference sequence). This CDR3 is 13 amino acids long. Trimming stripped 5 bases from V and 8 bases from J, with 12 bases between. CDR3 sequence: CASSRRDGEKLFF. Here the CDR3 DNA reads TGTGCCAGCAGCCGCCGGGACGGCGAAAAACTGTTTTTT.

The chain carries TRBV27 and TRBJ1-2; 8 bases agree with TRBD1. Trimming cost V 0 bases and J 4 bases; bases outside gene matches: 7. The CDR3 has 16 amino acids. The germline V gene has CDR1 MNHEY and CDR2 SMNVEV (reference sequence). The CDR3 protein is CASSLSSTGDIYGYTF. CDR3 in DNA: TGTGCCAGCAGTTTATCCTCGACAGGGGATATCTATGGCTACACCTTC.

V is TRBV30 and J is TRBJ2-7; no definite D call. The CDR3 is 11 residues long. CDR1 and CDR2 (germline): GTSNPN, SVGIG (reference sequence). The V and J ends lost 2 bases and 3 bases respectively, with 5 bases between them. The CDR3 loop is CAWSPGYEQYF. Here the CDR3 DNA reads TGTGCCTGGAGTCCCGGCTACGAGCAGTACTTC.

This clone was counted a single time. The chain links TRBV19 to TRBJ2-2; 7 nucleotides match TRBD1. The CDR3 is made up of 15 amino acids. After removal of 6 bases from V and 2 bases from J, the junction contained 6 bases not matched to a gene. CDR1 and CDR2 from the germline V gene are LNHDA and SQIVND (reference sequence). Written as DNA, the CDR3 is TGTGCCAGTAGCATAACAGGGGTAAACACCGGGGAGCTGTTTTTT. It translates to CASSITGVNTGELFF.

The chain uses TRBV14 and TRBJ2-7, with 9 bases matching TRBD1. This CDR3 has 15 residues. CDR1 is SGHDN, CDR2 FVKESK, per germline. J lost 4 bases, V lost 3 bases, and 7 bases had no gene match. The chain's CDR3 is CASSHPTGTGYEQYF. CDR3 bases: TGTGCCAGCAGCCACCCTACCGGGACAGGGTACGAGCAGTACTTC.

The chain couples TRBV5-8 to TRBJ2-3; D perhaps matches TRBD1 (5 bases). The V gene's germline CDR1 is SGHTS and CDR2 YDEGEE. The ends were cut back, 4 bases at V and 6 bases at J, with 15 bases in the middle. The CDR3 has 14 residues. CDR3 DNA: TGTGCCAGCAGCCCAATTAGGGGATCGGATACGCAGTATTTT. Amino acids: CASSPIRGSDTQYF.

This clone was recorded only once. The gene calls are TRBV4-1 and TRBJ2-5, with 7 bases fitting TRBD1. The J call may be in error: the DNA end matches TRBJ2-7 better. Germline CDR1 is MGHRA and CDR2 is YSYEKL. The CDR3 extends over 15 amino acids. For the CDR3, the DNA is TGCGCCAGCAGCCAAGAGACAGGGATCGGGTACGAGCAGTACTTC. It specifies CASSQETGIGYEQYF.

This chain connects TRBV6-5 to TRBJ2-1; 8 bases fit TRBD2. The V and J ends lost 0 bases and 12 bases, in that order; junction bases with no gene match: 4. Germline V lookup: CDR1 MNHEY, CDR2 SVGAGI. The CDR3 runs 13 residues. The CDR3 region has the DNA TGTGCCAGCAGTTACTCCGGGGGGGTAGTGCAGTTCTTC. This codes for CASSYSGGVVQFF.

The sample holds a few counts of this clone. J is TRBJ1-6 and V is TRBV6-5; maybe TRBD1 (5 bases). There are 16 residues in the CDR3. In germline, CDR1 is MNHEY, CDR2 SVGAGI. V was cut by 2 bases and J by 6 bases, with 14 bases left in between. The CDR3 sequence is CASSYGAPTANSPLHF. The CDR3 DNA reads TGTGCCAGCAGTTACGGGGCACCGACAGCTAATTCACCCCTCCACTTT.

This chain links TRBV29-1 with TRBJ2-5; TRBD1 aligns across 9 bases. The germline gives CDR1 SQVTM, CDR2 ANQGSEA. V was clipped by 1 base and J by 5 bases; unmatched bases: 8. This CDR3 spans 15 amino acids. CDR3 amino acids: CSVEARDREFETQYF. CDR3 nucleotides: TGCAGCGTTGAAGCCCGGGACAGGGAGTTTGAGACCCAGTACTTC.

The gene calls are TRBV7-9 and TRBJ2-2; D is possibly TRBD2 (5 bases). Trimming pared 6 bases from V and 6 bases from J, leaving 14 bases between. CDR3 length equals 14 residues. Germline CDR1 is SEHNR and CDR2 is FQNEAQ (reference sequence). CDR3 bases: TGTGCCAGCAGGGCCCCCGGGGTCCCCGGGGAGCTGTTTTTT. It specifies CASRAPGVPGELFF.

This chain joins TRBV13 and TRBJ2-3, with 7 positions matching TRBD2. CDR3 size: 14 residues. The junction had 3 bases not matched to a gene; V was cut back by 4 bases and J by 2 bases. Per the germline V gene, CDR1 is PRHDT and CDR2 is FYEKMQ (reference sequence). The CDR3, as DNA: TGTGCCAGCAGCTCCGGGACTATCACAGATACGCAGTATTTT. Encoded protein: CASSSGTITDTQYF. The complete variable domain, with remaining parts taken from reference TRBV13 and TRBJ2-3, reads AAGVIQSPRHLIKEKRETATLKCYPIPRHDTVYWYQQGPGQDPQFLISFYEKMQSDKGSIPDRFSAQQFSDYHSELNMSSLELGDSALYFCASSSGTITDTQYFGPGTRLTVL.

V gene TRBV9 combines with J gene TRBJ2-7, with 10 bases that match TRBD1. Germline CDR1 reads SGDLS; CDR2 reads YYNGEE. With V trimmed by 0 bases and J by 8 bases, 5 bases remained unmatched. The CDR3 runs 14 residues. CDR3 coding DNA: TGTGCCAGCAGCGTAGGCGGGACAGGGGCAAAGCAGTACTTC. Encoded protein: CASSVGGTGAKQYF.

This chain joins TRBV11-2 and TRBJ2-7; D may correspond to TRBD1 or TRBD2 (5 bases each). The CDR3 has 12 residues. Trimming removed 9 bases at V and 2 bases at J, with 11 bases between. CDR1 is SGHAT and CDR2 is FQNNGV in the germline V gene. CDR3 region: CASIGDPYEQYF. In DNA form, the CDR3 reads TGTGCCAGTATAGGGGACCCCTACGAGCAGTACTTC. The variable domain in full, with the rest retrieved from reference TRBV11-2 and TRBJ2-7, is EAGVAQSPRYKIIEKRQSVAFWCNPISGHATLYWYQQILGQGPKLLIQFQNNGVVDDSQLPKDRFSAERLKGVDSTLKIQPAKLEDSAVYLCASIGDPYEQYFGPGTRLTVT.

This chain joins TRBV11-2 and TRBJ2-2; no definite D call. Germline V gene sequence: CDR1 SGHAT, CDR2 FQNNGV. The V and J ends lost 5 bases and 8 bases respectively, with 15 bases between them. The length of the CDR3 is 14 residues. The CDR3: CASSLAQHRGELFF. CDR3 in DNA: TGTGCCAGCAGCCTCGCGCAACACCGGGGGGAGCTGTTTTTT.

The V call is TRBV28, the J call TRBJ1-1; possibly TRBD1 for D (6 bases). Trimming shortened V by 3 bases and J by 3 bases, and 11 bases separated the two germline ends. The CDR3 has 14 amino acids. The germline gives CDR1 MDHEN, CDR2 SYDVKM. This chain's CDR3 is CASSFTGSDTEAFF. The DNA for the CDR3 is TGTGCCAGCAGTTTCACAGGGTCGGACACTGAAGCTTTCTTT.

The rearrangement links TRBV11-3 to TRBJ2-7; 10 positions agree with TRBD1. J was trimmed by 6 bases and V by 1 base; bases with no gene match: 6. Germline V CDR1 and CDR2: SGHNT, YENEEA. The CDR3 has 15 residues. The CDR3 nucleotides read TGTGCCAGCAGCTTAGGTCGGACAGGGGGAGGCGAGCAGTACTTC. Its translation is CASSLGRTGGGEQYF. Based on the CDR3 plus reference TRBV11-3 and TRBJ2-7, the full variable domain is EAGVVQSPRYKIIEKKQPVAFWCNPISGHNTLYWYLQNLGQGPELLIRYENEEAVDDSQLPKDRFSAERLKGVDSTLKIQPAELGDSAVYLCASSLGRTGGGEQYFGPGTRLTVT.